This T cell receptor (beta chain) is from a study of T-cell memory formation after mild COVID-19. Regarding this clonotype: Its specificity is not known.

The germline V gene encodes CDR1 SEHNR and CDR2 FQNEAQ (reference sequence). V gave up 5 bases and J gave up 3 bases; unmatched junction bases: 4. The CDR3 loop spans 14 amino acids. TCRdb analysed the 5' RACE reads with MiXCR anew, one entry per CDR3 protein. The table shows fewer than 350,000 distinct CDR3 sequences, with approximately 16% occurring only once. Study conclusions and caveats: CD4+ bias marked clones expanding day 15 to 37, unlike balanced contracting clones.

Sample: PBMCs or a T cell subset sorted from them (not recorded which). The rearrangement links TRBV7-9 to TRBJ1-5; 7 nucleotides align to TRBD1. The source is a young man who had mild COVID-19 (a few samples of this study predate the infection). Cell type and time point are not known. The CDR3 is CASSQGTDNQPQHF. The CDR3 coding sequence is TGTGCCAGCAGCCAAGGGACAGACAATCAGCCCCAGCATTTT. Complete variable domain (other parts from reference TRBV7-9 and TRBJ1-5): DTGVSQNPRHKITKRGQNVTFRCDPISEHNRLYWYRQTLGQGPEFLTYFQNEAQLEKSRLLSDRFSAERPKGSFSTLEIQRTEQGDSAMYLCASSQGTDNQPQHFGDGTRLSIL.